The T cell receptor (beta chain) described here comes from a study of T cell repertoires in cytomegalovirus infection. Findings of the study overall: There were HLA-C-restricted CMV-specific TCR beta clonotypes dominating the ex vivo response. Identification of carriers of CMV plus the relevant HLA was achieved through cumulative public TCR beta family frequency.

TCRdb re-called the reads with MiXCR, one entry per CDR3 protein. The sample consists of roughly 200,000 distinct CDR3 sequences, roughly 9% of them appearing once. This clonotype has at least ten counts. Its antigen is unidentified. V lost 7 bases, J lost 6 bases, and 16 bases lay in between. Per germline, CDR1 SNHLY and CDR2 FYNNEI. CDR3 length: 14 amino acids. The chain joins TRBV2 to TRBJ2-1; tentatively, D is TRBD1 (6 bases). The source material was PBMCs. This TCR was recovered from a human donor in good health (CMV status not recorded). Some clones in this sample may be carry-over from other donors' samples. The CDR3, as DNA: TGTGCCAGCATAAGACAGGTATTGGGCAATGAGCAGTTCTTC. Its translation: CASIRQVLGNEQFF. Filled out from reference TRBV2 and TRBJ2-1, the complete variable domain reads EPEVTQTPSHQVTQMGQEVILRCVPISNHLYFYWYRQILGQKVEFLVSFYNNEISEKSEIFDDQFSVERPDGSNFTLKIRSTKLEDSAMYFCASIRQVLGNEQFFGPGTRLTVL.